This T cell receptor beta chain was documented in a study of identical twins' blood T cells. The CDR3 contains 15 residues. Per the germline V gene, CDR1 is LNHDA and CDR2 is SQIVND (reference sequence). V trimming: 9 bases; J trimming: 1 base; junction bases outside the gene matches: 8. TCRdb used MiXCR to reprocess the 5' RACE reads, holding one entry per CDR3 protein. Of 300,000 to 450,000 distinct CDR3 sequences detected, about 28% appear once; the ten largest clones hold about 6.1%. This clonotype has a handful of counts. Material: PBMCs. The clonotype was recovered from a woman aged 18-55 years in good health. This sequence joins TRBV19 and TRBJ2-2; TRBD2 aligns across 7 bases. The CDR3 DNA sequence: TGTGCCAGCACTCGGCTAGCGGAGAACACCGGGGAGCTGTTTTTT. This encodes CASTRLAENTGELFF. The variable domain in full, completed from reference TRBV19 and TRBJ2-2, reads DGGITQSPKYLFRKEGQNVTLSCEQNLNHDAMYWYRQDPGQGLRLIYYSQIVNDFQKGDIAEGYSVSREKKESFPLTVTSAQKNPTAFYLCASTRLAENTGELFFGEGSRLTVL.